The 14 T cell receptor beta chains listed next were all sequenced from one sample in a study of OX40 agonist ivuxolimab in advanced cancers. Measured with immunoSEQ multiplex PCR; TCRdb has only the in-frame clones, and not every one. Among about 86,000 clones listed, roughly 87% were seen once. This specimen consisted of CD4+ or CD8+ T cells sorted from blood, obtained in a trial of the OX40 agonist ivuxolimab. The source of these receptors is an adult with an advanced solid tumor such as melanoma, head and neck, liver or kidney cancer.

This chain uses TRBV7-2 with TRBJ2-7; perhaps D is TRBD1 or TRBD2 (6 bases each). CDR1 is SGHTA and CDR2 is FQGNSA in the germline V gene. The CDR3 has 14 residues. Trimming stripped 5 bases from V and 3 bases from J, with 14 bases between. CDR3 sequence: CASSLGGGYYEQYF. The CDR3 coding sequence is TGTGCCAGCAGCCTGGGGGGCGGTTACTACGAGCAGTACTTC.

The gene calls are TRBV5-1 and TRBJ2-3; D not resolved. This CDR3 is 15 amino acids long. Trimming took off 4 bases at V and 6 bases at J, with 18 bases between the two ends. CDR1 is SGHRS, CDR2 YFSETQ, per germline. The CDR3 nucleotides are TGCGCCAGCAGCCCAAATGCGCGGCTAGGTGATACGCAGTATTTT. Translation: CASSPNARLGDTQYF.

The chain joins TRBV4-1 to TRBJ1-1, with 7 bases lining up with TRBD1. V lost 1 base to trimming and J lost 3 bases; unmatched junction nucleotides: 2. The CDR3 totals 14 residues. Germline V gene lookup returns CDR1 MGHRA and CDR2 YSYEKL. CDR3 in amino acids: CASSQGQGDTEAFF. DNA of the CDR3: TGCGCCAGCAGCCAAGGACAGGGCGACACTGAAGCTTTCTTT.

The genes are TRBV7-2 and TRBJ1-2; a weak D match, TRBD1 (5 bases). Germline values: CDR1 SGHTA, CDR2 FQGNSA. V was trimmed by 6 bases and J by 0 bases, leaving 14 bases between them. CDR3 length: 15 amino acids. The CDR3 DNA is TGTGCCAGCAGATTCGCCGGGACGGCTAACTATGGCTACACCTTC. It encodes CASRFAGTANYGYTF.

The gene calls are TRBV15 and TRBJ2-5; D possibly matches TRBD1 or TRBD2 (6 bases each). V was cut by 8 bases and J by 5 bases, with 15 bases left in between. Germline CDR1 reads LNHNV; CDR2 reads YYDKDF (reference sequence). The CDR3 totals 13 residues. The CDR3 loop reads CATRGQGRETQYF. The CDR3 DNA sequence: TGTGCCACCCGGGGGCAAGGGCGGGAGACCCAGTACTTC.

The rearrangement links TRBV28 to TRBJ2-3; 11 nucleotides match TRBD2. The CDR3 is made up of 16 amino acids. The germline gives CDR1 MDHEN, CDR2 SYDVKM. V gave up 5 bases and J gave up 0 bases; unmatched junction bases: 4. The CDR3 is CASSTLAGESTDTQYF. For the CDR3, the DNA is TGTGCCAGCAGTACACTAGCGGGGGAGAGCACAGATACGCAGTATTTT.

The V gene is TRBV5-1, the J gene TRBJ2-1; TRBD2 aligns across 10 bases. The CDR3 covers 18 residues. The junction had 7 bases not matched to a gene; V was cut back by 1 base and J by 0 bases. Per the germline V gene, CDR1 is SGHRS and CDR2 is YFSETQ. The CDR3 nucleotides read TGCGCCAGCAGCTTGAGAGCGGGAGGGCCTGGCTCCTACAATGAGCAGTTCTTC. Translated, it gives CASSLRAGGPGSYNEQFF.

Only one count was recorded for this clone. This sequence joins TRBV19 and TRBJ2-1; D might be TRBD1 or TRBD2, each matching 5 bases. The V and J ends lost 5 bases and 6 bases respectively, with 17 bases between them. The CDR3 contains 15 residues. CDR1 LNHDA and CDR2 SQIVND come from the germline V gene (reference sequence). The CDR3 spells CASSPRRGEGNEQFF. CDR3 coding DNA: TGTGCCAGTAGTCCTCGAAGGGGTGAGGGCAATGAGCAGTTCTTC.

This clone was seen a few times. CDR3 in DNA: TGTGCCAGCAGCTTAGAGGGAACCGGGGAGCTGTTTTTT. Protein product: CASSLEGTGELFF. V gene TRBV7-2 combines with J gene TRBJ2-2; D gene uncertain. The CDR3 is made up of 13 amino acids. Germline lookup yields CDR1 SGHTA and CDR2 FQGNSA. Trimming left V 1 base short and J 5 bases short, with 5 bases between.

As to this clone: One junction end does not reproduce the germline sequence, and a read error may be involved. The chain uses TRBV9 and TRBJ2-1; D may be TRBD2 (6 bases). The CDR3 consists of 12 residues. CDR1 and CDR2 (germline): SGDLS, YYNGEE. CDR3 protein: CASSGPYNEQFF. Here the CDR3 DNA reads TGTGCCAGTAGCGGACCCTACAATGAGCAGTTCTTC.

CDR3 amino acids: CASIRAFNEKLFF. CDR3 sequence (DNA): TGTGCCAGCATAAGGGCCTTTAATGAAAAACTGTTTTTT. The chain has TRBV6-1 and TRBJ1-4; the D is unclear. Germline CDR1 reads MNHNS; CDR2 reads SASEGT. V was cut by 7 bases and J by 4 bases, with 10 bases left in between. This CDR3 has 13 amino acids.

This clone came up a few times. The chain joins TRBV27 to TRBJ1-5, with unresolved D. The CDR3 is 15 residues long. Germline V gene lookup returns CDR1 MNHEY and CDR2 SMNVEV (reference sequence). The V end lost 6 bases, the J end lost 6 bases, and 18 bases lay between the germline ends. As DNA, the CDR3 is TGTGCCAGCAGCTCCAGTTCGGTGGGCTCTCAGCCCCAGCATTTT. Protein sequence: CASSSSSVGSQPQHF.

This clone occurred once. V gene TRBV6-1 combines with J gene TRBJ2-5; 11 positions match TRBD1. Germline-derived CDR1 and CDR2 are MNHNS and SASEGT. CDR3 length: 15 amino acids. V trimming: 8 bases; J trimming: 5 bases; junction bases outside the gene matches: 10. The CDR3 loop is CASFRDRGETETQYF. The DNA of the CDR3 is TGTGCCAGCTTCCGGGACAGGGGGGAAACTGAGACCCAGTACTTC.

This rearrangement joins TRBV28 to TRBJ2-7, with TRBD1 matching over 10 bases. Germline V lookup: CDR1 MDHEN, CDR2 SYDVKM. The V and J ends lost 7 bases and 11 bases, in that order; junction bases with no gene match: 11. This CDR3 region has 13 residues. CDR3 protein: CASTRGQGLLEYF. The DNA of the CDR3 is TGTGCCAGCACTCGGGGACAGGGGTTATTGGAGTACTTC.